These 6 T cell receptor beta chains were all obtained from the same sample, sequenced in a study of T cells in Graves' hyperthyroidism and ophthalmopathy. Amplified TCR beta CDR3 regions came from RNA transcripts. Initially, a first-round RT-PCR of the TCR CDR3 employed the HTBI primer set. TCRdb redid the calling of the multiplex PCR reads with MiXCR, one entry per CDR3 protein. The table has almost 600,000 distinct CDR3 sequences, 11% to 15% seen once. The material sequenced was blood. Every receptor here comes from a woman in her twenties or thirties with Graves' hyperthyroidism that later progressed to Graves' ophthalmopathy.

The V call is TRBV6-2 or TRBV6-3, the J call TRBJ2-1, with unresolved D. Germline V gives CDR1 MNHEY, CDR2 SVGEGT. Trimming cost V 4 bases and J 10 bases, with 11 bases left between them. This CDR3 spans 12 amino acids. Here the CDR3 DNA reads TGTGCCAGCAGTTCATACAGTAGCGAGCAGTTCTTC. It encodes CASSSYSSEQFF.

The chain combines TRBV19 with TRBJ2-1; no clear D. This CDR3 has 12 residues. Germline V gene sequence: CDR1 LNHDA, CDR2 SQIVND (reference sequence). Deletions cut 5 bases from V and 5 bases from J, with 7 bases between. CDR3 nucleotide sequence: TGTGCCAGTAGTGCGCGGAACAATGAGCAGTTCTTC. It encodes CASSARNNEQFF.

This clonotype was observed at least ten times. The chain combines TRBV11-3 with TRBJ1-1; possible D gene TRBD1, 6 bases. Trimming removed 4 bases at V and 8 bases at J, with 17 bases between. Germline CDR1 SGHNT, CDR2 YENEEA. This CDR3 spans 14 amino acids. In nucleotides, the CDR3 is TGTGCCAGCAGCTCCTTTACAGGGAATGAGGAAGCTTTCTTT. As protein: CASSSFTGNEEAFF. Full variable domain (remainder filled in from reference TRBV11-3 and TRBJ1-1): EAGVVQSPRYKIIEKKQPVAFWCNPISGHNTLYWYLQNLGQGPELLIRYENEEAVDDSQLPKDRFSAERLKGVDSTLKIQPAELGDSAVYLCASSSFTGNEEAFFGQGTRLTVV.

This clonotype was seen at least ten times. This sequence joins TRBV10-1 and TRBJ2-5, with 10 positions matching TRBD1. CDR3 length: 15 residues. Germline trimming cut 5 bases from V and 1 base from J; bases unmatched to any gene: 4. Germline V gives CDR1 WNHNN, CDR2 SYGVQD (reference sequence). The CDR3 region is CASSPGTGVQETQYF. CDR3 sequence (DNA): TGCGCCAGCAGTCCCGGGACAGGGGTCCAAGAGACCCAGTACTTC.

The chain recombines TRBV11-2 with TRBJ2-4; weak D call: TRBD1 (7 bases). CDR3 length: 18 amino acids. Germline V gene data show CDR1 as SGHAT and CDR2 as FQNNGV. The ends were cut back, 6 bases at V and 1 base at J, with 22 bases in the middle. CDR3 in DNA: TGTGCCAGCAGTTTTAGGAGGGGTACAGGGGTGGCCAAAAACATTCAGTACTTC. Its translation: CASSFRRGTGVAKNIQYF. Variable domain in full (rest from reference TRBV11-2 and TRBJ2-4): EAGVAQSPRYKIIEKRQSVAFWCNPISGHATLYWYQQILGQGPKLLIQFQNNGVVDDSQLPKDRFSAERLKGVDSTLKIQPAKLEDSAVYLCASSFRRGTGVAKNIQYFGAGTRLSVL.

The chain uses TRBV20-1 and TRBJ2-3; 11 bases match TRBD2. The ends lost 3 bases at V and 2 bases at J; junction bases unmatched: 7. Germline V gives CDR1 DFQATT, CDR2 SNEGSKA (reference sequence). CDR3 size: 16 residues. CDR3 nucleotide sequence: TGCAGTGCTAGGCCTAGCGGGAGGAGCTTCACAGATACGCAGTATTTT. Amino acids: CSARPSGRSFTDTQYF.